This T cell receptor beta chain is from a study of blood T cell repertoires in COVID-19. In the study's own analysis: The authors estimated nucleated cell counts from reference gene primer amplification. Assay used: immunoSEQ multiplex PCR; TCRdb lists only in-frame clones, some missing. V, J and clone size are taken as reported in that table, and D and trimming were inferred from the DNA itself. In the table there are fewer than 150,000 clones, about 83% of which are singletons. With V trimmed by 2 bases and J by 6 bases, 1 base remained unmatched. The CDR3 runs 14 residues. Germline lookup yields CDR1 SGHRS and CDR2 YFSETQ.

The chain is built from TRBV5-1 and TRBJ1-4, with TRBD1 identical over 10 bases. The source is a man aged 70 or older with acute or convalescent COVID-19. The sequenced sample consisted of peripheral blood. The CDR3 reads CASSFGTGDEKLFF. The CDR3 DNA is TGCGCCAGCAGCTTCGGGACAGGGGATGAAAAACTGTTTTTT.